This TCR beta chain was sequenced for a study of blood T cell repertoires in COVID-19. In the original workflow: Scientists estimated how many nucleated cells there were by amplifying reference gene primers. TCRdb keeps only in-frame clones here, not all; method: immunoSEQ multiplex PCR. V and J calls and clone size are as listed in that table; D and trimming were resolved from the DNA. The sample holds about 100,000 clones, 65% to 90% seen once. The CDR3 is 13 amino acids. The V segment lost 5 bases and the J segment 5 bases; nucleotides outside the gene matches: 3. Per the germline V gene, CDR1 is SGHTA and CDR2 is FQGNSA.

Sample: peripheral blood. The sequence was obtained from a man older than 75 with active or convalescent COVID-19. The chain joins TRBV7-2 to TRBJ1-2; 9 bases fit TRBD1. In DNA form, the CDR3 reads TGTGCCAGCAGCGGACAGGGGCGATATGGCTACACCTTC. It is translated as CASSGQGRYGYTF.